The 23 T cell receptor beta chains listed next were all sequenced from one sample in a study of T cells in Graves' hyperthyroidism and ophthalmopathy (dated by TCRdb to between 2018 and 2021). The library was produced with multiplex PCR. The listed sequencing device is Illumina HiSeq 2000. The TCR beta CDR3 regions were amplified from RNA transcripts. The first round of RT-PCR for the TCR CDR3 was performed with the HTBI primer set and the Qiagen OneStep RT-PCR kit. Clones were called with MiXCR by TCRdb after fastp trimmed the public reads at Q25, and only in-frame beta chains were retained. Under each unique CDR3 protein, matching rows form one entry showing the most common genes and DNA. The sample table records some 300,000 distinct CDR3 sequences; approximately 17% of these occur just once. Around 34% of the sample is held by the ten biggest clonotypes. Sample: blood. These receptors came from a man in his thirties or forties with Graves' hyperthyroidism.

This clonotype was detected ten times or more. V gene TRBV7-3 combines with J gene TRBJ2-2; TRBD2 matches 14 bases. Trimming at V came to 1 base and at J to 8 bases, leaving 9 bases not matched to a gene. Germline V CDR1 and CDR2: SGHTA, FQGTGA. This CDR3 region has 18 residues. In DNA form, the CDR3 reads TGTGCCAGCAGCTTAAATTCGGGACTAGCGGGAGTAGGAGGGGAGCTGTTTTTT. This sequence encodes CASSLNSGLAGVGGELFF.

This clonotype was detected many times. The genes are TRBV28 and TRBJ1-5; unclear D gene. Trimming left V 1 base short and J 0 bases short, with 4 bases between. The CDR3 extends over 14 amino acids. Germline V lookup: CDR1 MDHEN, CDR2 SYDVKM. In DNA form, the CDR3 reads TGTGCCAGCAGTTTATCTGATAGCAATCAGCCCCAGCATTTT. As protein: CASSLSDSNQPQHF.

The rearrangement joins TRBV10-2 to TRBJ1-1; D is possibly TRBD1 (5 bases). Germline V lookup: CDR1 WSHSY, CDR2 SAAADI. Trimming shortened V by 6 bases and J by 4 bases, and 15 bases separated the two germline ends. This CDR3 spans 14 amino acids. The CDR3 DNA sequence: TGCGCCAGCAGAGCTGGGGGGTCCGGCACTGAAGCTTTCTTT. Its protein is CASRAGGSGTEAFF.

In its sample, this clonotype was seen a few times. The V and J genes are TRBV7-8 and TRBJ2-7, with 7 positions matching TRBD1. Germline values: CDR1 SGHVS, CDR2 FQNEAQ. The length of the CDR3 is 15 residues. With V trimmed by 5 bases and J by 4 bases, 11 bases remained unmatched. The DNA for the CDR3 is TGTGCCAGCAGCCGCCGGGACAGAGAGGGTTACGAGCAGTACTTC. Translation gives CASSRRDREGYEQYF.

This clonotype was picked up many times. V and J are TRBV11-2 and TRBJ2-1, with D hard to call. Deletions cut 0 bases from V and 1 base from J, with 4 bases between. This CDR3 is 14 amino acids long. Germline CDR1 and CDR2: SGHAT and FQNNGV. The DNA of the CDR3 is TGTGCCAGCAGCTTAGAGGGGTCCTACAATGAGCAGTTCTTC. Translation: CASSLEGSYNEQFF.

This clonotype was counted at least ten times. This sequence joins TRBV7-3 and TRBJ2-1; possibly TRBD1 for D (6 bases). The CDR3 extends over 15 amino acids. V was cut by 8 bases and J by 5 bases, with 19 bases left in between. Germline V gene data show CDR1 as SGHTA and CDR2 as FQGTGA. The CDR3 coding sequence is TGTGCCAGCTCGGACGAGGGGGATCAGGACAATGAGCAGTTCTTC. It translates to CASSDEGDQDNEQFF.

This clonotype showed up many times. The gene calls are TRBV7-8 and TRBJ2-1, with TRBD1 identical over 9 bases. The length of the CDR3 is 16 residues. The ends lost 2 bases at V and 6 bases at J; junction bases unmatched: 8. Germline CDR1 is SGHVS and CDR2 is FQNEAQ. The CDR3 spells CASSLTDRGRVNEQFF. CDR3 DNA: TGTGCCAGCAGCTTAACCGACAGGGGGAGAGTCAATGAGCAGTTCTTC.

CDR3 sequence: CASSLAGQGWLEGYTF. DNA for the CDR3: TGTGCCAGCAGCTTGGCCGGACAGGGATGGTTAGAAGGCTACACCTTC. The V call is TRBV5-6, the J call TRBJ1-2; TRBD1 matches 8 bases. The CDR3 has 16 residues. Germline V gives CDR1 SGHDT, CDR2 YYEEEE. With 0 bases clipped from V and 8 bases from J, the junction kept 12 bases outside the gene matches.

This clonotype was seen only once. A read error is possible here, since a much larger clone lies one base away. CDR3: CASGPFRDREEKLFF. The CDR3 DNA reads TGTGCCAGCGGCCCATTCCGGGACAGGGAAGAAAAACTGTTTTTT. The rearrangement joins TRBV12-3 or TRBV12-4 to TRBJ1-4, with TRBD1 identical over 9 bases. CDR3 length equals 15 residues. The V and J ends lost 8 bases and 8 bases, in that order; junction bases with no gene match: 12.

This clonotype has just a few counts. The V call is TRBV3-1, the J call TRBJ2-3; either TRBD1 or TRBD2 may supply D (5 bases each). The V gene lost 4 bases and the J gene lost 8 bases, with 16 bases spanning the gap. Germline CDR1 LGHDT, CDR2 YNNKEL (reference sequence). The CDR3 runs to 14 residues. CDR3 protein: CASSLGTYPPTQYF. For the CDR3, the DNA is TGTGCCAGCAGCCTCGGGACCTACCCTCCTACGCAGTATTTT.

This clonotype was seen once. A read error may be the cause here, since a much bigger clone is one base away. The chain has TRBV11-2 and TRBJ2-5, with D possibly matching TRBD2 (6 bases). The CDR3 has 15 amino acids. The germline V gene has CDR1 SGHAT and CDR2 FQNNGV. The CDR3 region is CASSQLRGFQGTRYF. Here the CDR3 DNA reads TGTGCCAGCAGCCAGCTTCGGGGGTTCCAAGGGACCCGGTACTTC. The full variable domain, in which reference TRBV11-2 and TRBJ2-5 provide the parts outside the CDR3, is EAGVAQSPRYKIIEKRQSVAFWCNPISGHATLYWYQQILGQGPKLLIQFQNNGVVDDSQLPKDRFSAERLKGVDSTLKIQPAKLEDSAVYLCASSQLRGFQGTRYFGPGTRLLVL.

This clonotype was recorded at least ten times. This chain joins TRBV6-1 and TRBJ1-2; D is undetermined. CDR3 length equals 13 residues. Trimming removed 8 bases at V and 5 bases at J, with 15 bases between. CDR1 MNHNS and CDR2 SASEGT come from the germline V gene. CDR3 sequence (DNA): TGTGCCAGCGTGAGAGGGCGGGATTATGGCTACACCTTC. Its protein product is CASVRGRDYGYTF.

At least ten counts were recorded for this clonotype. CDR3 sequence reads: CASSQDQGEGHGYTF. The CDR3 DNA follows: TGTGCCAGCAGCCAAGATCAAGGAGAGGGGCATGGCTACACCTTC. The chain couples TRBV3-1 to TRBJ1-2; possibly TRBD1 for D (5 bases). Trimming stripped 0 bases from V and 6 bases from J, with 14 bases between. The CDR3 has 15 residues. CDR1 is LGHDT, CDR2 YNNKEL, per germline (reference sequence). Full variable domain (missing parts from reference TRBV3-1 and TRBJ1-2): DTAVSQTPKYLVTQMGNDKSIKCEQNLGHDTMYWYKQDSKKFLKIMFSYNNKELIINETVPNRFSPKSPDKAHLNLHINSLELGDSAVYFCASSQDQGEGHGYTFGSGTRLTVV.

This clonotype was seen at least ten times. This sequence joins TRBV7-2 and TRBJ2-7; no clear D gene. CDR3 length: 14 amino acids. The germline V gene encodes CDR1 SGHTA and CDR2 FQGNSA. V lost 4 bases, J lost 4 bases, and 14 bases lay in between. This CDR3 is CASSSGGEKYEQYF. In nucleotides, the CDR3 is TGTGCCAGCAGCTCAGGCGGCGAGAAATACGAGCAGTACTTC.

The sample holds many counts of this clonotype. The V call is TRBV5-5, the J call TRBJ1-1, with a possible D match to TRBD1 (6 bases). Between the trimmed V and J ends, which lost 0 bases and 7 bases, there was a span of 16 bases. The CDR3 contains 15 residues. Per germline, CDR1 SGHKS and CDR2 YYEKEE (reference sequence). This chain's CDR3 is CASSLVAGAGIEAFF. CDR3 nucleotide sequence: TGTGCCAGCAGCTTGGTGGCAGGGGCGGGGATTGAAGCTTTCTTT.

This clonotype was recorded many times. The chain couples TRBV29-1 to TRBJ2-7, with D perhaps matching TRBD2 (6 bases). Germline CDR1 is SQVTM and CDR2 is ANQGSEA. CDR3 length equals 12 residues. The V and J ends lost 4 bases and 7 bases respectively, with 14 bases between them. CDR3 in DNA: TGCAGCGTTGTATCGGGGGTCGGAGAGCAGTACTTC. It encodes CSVVSGVGEQYF.

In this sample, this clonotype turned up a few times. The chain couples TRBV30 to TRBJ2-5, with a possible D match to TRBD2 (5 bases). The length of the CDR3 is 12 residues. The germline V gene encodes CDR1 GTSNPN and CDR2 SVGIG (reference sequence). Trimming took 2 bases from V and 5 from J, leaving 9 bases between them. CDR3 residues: CAWSRGGETQYF. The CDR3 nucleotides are TGTGCCTGGAGTCGGGGTGGGGAGACCCAGTACTTC.

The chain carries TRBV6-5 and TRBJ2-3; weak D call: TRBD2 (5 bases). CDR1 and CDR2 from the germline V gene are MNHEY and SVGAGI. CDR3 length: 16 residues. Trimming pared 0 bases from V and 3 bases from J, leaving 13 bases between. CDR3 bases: TGTGCCAGCAGTTACTCTGCGGGTCCTCCTACAGATACGCAGTATTTT. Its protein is CASSYSAGPPTDTQYF.

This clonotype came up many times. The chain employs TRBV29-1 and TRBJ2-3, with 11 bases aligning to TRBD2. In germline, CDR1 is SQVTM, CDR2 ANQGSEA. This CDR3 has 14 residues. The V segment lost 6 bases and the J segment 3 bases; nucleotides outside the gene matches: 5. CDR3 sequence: CSVELAGVTDTQYF. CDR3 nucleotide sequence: TGCAGCGTGGAACTAGCGGGAGTGACAGATACGCAGTATTTT.

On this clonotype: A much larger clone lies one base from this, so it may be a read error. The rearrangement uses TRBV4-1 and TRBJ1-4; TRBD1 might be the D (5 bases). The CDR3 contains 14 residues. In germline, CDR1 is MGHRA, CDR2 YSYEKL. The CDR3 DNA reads TGCGCCAGCAGCCAAGGGCAGGGCGATGAAAAACTGCTTTTT. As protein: CASSQGQGDEKLLF.

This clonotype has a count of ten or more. DNA for the CDR3: TGTGCCAGCAGCGACATTGCCCCTAAGGGCGGGAGAATGGAGACCCAGTACTTC. This codes for CASSDIAPKGGRMETQYF. V is TRBV11-3 and J is TRBJ2-5, with 7 positions matching TRBD2. From germline, CDR1 is SGHNT and CDR2 YENEEA. This CDR3 has 18 residues. J lost 5 bases, V lost 5 bases, and 20 bases had no gene match.

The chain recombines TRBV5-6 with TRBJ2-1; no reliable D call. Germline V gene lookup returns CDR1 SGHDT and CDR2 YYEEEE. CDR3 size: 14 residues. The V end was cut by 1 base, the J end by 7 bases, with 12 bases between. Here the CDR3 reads CASSLPHVANEQFF. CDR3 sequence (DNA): TGTGCCAGCAGCTTGCCCCACGTTGCAAATGAGCAGTTCTTC. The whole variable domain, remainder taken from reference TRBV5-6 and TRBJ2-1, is DAGVTQSPTHLIKTRGQQVTLRCSPKSGHDTVSWYQQALGQGPQFIFQYYEEEERQRGNFPDRFSGHQFPNYSSELNVNALLLGDSALYLCASSLPHVANEQFFGPGTRLTVL.

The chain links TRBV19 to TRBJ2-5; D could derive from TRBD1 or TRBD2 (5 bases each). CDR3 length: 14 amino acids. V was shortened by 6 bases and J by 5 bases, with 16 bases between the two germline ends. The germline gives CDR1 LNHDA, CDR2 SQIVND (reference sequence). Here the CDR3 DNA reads TGTGCCAGTAGACGGGGTACAGGCCTTGAGACCCAGTACTTC. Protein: CASRRGTGLETQYF.